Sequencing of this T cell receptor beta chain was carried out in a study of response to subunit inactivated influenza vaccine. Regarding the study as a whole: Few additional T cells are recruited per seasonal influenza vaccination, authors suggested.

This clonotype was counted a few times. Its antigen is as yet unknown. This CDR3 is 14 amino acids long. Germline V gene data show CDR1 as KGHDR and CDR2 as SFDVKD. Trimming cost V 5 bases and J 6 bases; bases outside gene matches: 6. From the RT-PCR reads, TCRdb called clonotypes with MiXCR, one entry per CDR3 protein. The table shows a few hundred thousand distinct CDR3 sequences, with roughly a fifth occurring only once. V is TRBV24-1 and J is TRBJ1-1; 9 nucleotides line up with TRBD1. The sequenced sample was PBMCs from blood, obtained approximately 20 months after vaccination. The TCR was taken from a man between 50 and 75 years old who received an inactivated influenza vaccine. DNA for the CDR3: TGTGCCACCAGTGCCGGGACAGGGAAACCTGAAGCTTTCTTT. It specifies CATSAGTGKPEAFF.